This T cell receptor (beta chain) was sequenced for a study of identical twins. TCRdb called the 5' RACE reads again in MiXCR, with one record for every CDR3 protein. The table includes a few hundred thousand distinct CDR3 sequences, about a fifth detected once. The sample holds many counts of this clonotype. This CDR3 comprises 12 residues. Trimming removed 3 bases at V and 7 bases at J, with 10 bases between. Germline V gives CDR1 DFQATT, CDR2 SNEGSKA (reference sequence). The rearrangement links TRBV20-1 to TRBJ2-1; D gene ambiguous. Input material: naive T cells sorted from blood. This clonotype originated in a man aged 45-60 years in good health. CDR3 amino acids: CSARIGGNEQFF. Written as DNA, the CDR3 is TGCAGTGCTAGGATTGGTGGTAATGAGCAGTTCTTC.